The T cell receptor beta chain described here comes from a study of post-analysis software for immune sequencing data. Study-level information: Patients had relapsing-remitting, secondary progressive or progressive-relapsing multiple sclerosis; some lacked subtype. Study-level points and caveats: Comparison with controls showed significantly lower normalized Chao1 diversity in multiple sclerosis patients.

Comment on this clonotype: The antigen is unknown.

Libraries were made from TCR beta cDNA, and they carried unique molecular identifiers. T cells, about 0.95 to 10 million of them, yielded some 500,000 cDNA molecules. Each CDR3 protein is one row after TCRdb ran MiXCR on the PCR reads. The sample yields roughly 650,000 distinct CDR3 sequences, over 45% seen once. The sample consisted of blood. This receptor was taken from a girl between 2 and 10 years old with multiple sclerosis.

Written as DNA, the CDR3 is TGTGCCAGCAGCCCGGGGACATTCTTCTACGAGCAGTACTTC. This gives the protein CASSPGTFFYEQYF. The chain combines TRBV5-5 with TRBJ2-7; D is possibly TRBD1 (6 bases). The CDR3 covers 14 residues. The ends were cut back, 4 bases at V and 3 bases at J, with 14 bases in the middle. Germline loops: CDR1 SGHKS, CDR2 YYEKEE (reference sequence).